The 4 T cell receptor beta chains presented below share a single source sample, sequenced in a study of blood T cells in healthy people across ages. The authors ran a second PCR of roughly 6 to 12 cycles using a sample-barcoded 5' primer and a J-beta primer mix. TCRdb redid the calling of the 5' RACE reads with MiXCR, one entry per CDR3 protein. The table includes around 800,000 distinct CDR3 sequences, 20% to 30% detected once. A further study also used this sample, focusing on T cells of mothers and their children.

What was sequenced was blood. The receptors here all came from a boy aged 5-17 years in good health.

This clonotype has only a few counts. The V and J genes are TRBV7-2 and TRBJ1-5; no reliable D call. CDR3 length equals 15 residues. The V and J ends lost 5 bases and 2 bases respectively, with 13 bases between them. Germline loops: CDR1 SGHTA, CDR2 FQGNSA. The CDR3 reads CASSLPPGGNQPQHF. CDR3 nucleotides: TGTGCCAGCAGCCTACCCCCAGGAGGCAATCAGCCCCAGCATTTT.

DNA for the CDR3: TGTGCCAGCAGGTCACCGGGACTAGCGGGGGACAAGCAGTTCTTC. This encodes CASRSPGLAGDKQFF. The V call is TRBV12-3 or TRBV12-4, the J call TRBJ2-1, with TRBD2 matching over 14 bases. The V gene end was trimmed by 6 bases and the J gene end by 11 bases; junction bases not matched to a gene: 9. CDR3 length: 15 residues.

The CDR3 DNA is TGTGCCATCAGTGAGCCGGGACAGGGTGGTGGAGAGACCCAGTACTTC. Protein product: CAISEPGQGGGETQYF. The rearrangement uses TRBV10-3 and TRBJ2-5, with 9 bases identical to TRBD1. The V gene end was trimmed by 2 bases and the J gene end by 4 bases; junction bases not matched to a gene: 8. Germline CDR1 reads ENHRY; CDR2 reads SYGVKD. CDR3 length equals 16 residues.

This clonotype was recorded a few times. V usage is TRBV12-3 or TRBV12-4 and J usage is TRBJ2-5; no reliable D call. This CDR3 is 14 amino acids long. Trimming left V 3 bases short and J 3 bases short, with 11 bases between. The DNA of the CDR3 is TGTGCCAGCAGTTTCTCCGGCCCGAAAGAGACCCAGTACTTC. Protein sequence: CASSFSGPKETQYF.